These 27 T cell receptor beta chains share one sample of origin, sequenced in a study of blood T cell repertoires in COVID-19. Some clones are missing from TCRdb's copy, which holds only in-frame ones; the method was immunoSEQ multiplex PCR. The table shows roughly 190,000 clones, with around four fifths occurring only once. The specimen was peripheral blood. These receptors all come from a woman in her 70s with COVID-19, enrolled during active disease.

The genes are TRBV4-2 and TRBJ2-5, with TRBD2 as a possible D gene (6 bases). This CDR3 has 15 amino acids. Germline CDR1 and CDR2: LGHNA and YNFKEQ. The ends were cut back, 1 base at V and 1 base at J, with 10 bases in the middle. Here the CDR3 reads CASSQGLGGQETQYF. CDR3 nucleotides: TGTGCCAGCAGCCAAGGCCTGGGGGGCCAAGAGACCCAGTACTTC.

This chain joins TRBV7-3 and TRBJ2-2; 8 positions match TRBD2. From germline, CDR1 is SGHTA and CDR2 FQGTGA. V was clipped by 3 bases and J by 4 bases; unmatched bases: 1. The CDR3 loop spans 14 amino acids. CDR3 bases: TGTGCCAGCAGCTTGGCGGGGGGCACCGGGGAGCTGTTTTTT. It encodes CASSLAGGTGELFF.

V usage is TRBV6-5 and J usage is TRBJ1-4; weak D call: TRBD1 (6 bases). Trimming stripped 7 bases from V and 5 bases from J, with 14 bases between. The CDR3 has 14 amino acids. Germline V CDR1 and CDR2: MNHEY, SVGAGI. CDR3 protein: CASKEAGANEKLFF. The DNA for the CDR3 is TGTGCCAGCAAAGAGGCAGGGGCCAATGAAAAACTGTTTTTT.

This clone was detected a few times. This chain connects TRBV15 to TRBJ2-2, with a weak D call TRBD1 (6 bases). The V and J ends lost 1 base and 5 bases respectively, with 11 bases between them. Per germline, CDR1 LNHNV and CDR2 YYDKDF (reference sequence). The CDR3 has 15 residues. The CDR3 loop is CATSRAGQPTGELFF. Written as DNA, the CDR3 is TGTGCCACCAGCAGAGCAGGACAGCCTACCGGGGAGCTGTTTTTT.

The chain links TRBV30 to TRBJ2-4; 12 nucleotides line up with TRBD1. The CDR3 runs 15 residues. Germline V gene sequence: CDR1 GTSNPN, CDR2 SVGIG (reference sequence). After removal of 2 bases from V and 6 bases from J, the junction contained 5 bases not matched to a gene. The CDR3, as DNA: TGTGCCTGGAGTCGCGGGACAGGGGGCCGAAACATTCAGTACTTC. The encoded protein is CAWSRGTGGRNIQYF.

The rearrangement joins TRBV3-1 (or the pseudogene TRBV3-2) to TRBJ2-7; no clear D. This CDR3 contains 12 residues. The V gene's germline CDR1 is LGHDT and CDR2 YNNKEL (reference sequence). V gave up 1 base and J gave up 7 bases, with 8 bases separating them. The CDR3 loop is CASSQGTREQYF. CDR3 coding DNA: TGTGCCAGCAGCCAAGGAACGAGGGAGCAGTACTTC.

The J gene is TRBJ2-2, the V gene TRBV5-4, with TRBD1 matching over 7 bases. The germline CDR1 and CDR2 sequences are SGHNT and YYREEE (reference sequence). The CDR3 is 14 residues long. V lost 3 bases to trimming and J lost 7 bases; unmatched junction nucleotides: 6. CDR3 amino acids: CASSSTGWNGELFF. The CDR3, as DNA: TGTGCCAGCAGCTCGACAGGGTGGAACGGGGAGCTGTTTTTT.

The chain carries TRBV4-1 and TRBJ1-1; 7 positions agree with TRBD1. The CDR3 loop spans 15 amino acids. From germline, CDR1 is MGHRA and CDR2 YSYEKL. Trimming cost V 3 bases and J 4 bases; bases outside gene matches: 8. In nucleotides, the CDR3 is TGCGCCAGCAGCCAGTTCGACAGGGTGGGCACTGAAGCTTTCTTT. This sequence encodes CASSQFDRVGTEAFF.

The V call is TRBV27, the J call TRBJ2-5, with a weak D call TRBD1 (5 bases). The V and J ends lost 4 bases and 7 bases respectively, with 16 bases between them. Germline lookup yields CDR1 MNHEY and CDR2 SMNVEV (reference sequence). The CDR3 length is 14 residues. The CDR3 nucleotides are TGTGCCAGCAGTTCCCCTTCAGGGTCCAGGACCCAGTACTTC. Translating it yields CASSSPSGSRTQYF.

V and J are TRBV10-3 and TRBJ1-5; D is perhaps TRBD1 (5 bases). V dropped 0 bases and J dropped 6 bases, with 6 bases sitting between them. There are 13 residues in the CDR3. Germline V gene lookup returns CDR1 ENHRY and CDR2 SYGVKD. The CDR3 loop reads CAISESGAQPQHF. As DNA, the CDR3 is TGTGCCATCAGTGAGTCAGGGGCTCAGCCCCAGCATTTT.

This clone has a handful of counts. In DNA, the CDR3 is TGTGCCAGCAGCTTAGTGGGGCGGGGTGAGCAGTTCTTC. Its translation: CASSLVGRGEQFF. V gene TRBV7-8 combines with J gene TRBJ2-1, with D maybe TRBD2 (6 bases). The V gene's germline CDR1 is SGHVS and CDR2 FQNEAQ. The CDR3 consists of 13 residues. Deletions cut 1 base from V and 9 bases from J, with 10 bases between.

The chain couples TRBV24-1 to TRBJ1-1, with TRBD1 matching 9 bases. The J segment lost 8 bases and the V segment lost 8 bases, leaving 5 bases of the junction unmatched. Germline V gene lookup returns CDR1 KGHDR and CDR2 SFDVKD. This CDR3 comprises 12 residues. The CDR3 loop reads CATISGTGEAFF. The DNA of the CDR3 is TGTGCCACCATTTCGGGGACAGGGGAAGCTTTCTTT.

The chain employs TRBV28 and TRBJ1-1; 10 bases match TRBD1. This CDR3 region has 15 residues. With 6 bases clipped from V and 4 bases from J, the junction kept 8 bases outside the gene matches. Germline loops: CDR1 MDHEN, CDR2 SYDVKM. The DNA for the CDR3 is TGTGCCAGCAGAGGGACAGGGGAGAAGTTCACTGAAGCTTTCTTT. As protein: CASRGTGEKFTEAFF.

This chain links TRBV28 with TRBJ2-1, with D possibly matching TRBD2 (5 bases). This CDR3 comprises 15 residues. CDR1 is MDHEN and CDR2 is SYDVKM in the germline V gene. V lost 2 bases and J 8 bases, leaving 16 bases between the germline ends. This chain's CDR3 is CASSLTGWNMDEQFF. The CDR3 DNA reads TGTGCCAGCAGTTTAACGGGGTGGAATATGGATGAGCAGTTCTTC. The full variable domain, in which reference TRBV28 and TRBJ2-1 provide the parts outside the CDR3, is DVKVTQSSRYLVKRTGEKVFLECVQDMDHENMFWYRQDPGLGLRLIYFSYDVKMKEKGDIPEGYSVSREKKERFSLILESASTNQTSMYLCASSLTGWNMDEQFFGPGTRLTVL.

The chain combines TRBV7-9 with TRBJ2-5, with D uncertain. Trimming removed 3 bases at V and 0 bases at J, with 5 bases between. The CDR3 loop spans 13 amino acids. Germline V gene sequence: CDR1 SEHNR, CDR2 FQNEAQ (reference sequence). CDR3 sequence reads: CASSFRYQETQYF. In DNA, the CDR3 is TGTGCCAGCAGCTTCCGGTACCAAGAGACCCAGTACTTC.

The chain has TRBV3-1 (or the pseudogene TRBV3-2) and TRBJ1-1; a possible D gene is TRBD1 (5 bases). The CDR3 has 13 amino acids. Trimming pared 1 base from V and 7 bases from J, leaving 10 bases between. Germline lookup yields CDR1 LGHDT and CDR2 YNNKEL (reference sequence). Here the CDR3 reads CASSQVSGREAFF. DNA for the CDR3: TGTGCCAGCAGCCAAGTGTCAGGGCGTGAAGCTTTCTTT.

V gene TRBV9 combines with J gene TRBJ2-3; D is perhaps TRBD1 (5 bases). The V gene's germline CDR1 is SGDLS and CDR2 YYNGEE. The CDR3 runs to 15 residues. V dropped 2 bases and J dropped 4 bases, with 14 bases sitting between them. The DNA for the CDR3 is TGTGCCAGCAGCGTGAGCGATAGCAGGGCAGATACGCAGTATTTT. It encodes CASSVSDSRADTQYF.

This clone was seen only once. The CDR3 DNA is TGTGCCAGCAGCCAAGAATTGAGCTTAGGGGTCCACTATGGCTACACCTTC. It translates to CASSQELSLGVHYGYTF. V gene TRBV14 combines with J gene TRBJ1-2; D perhaps matches TRBD1 (5 bases). V lost 0 bases, J lost 3 bases, and 17 bases lay in between. Per germline, CDR1 SGHDN and CDR2 FVKESK. The CDR3 totals 17 residues.

The chain employs TRBV9 and TRBJ2-3; 7 nucleotides line up with TRBD2. CDR3 length: 15 amino acids. The junction had 9 bases not matched to a gene; V was cut back by 4 bases and J by 4 bases. Germline V lookup: CDR1 SGDLS, CDR2 YYNGEE. The CDR3 spells CASSYSSSGADTQYF. Here the CDR3 DNA reads TGTGCCAGCAGCTATTCGTCTAGCGGCGCAGATACGCAGTATTTT.

This chain links TRBV30 with TRBJ1-2; unclear D gene. V gave up 4 bases and J gave up 1 base, with 10 bases separating them. This CDR3 region has 13 residues. Germline CDR1 GTSNPN, CDR2 SVGIG (reference sequence). The CDR3 region has the DNA TGTGCCTGGACTGCGGGATTTAACTATGGCTACACCTTC. Translation: CAWTAGFNYGYTF.

This CDR3 is CSVGQGPLTDTQYF. The CDR3 DNA sequence: TGCAGCGTTGGACAGGGCCCCCTCACAGATACGCAGTATTTT. V is TRBV29-1 and J is TRBJ2-3, with TRBD1 identical over 7 bases. The length of the CDR3 is 14 residues. CDR1 and CDR2 from the germline V gene are SQVTM and ANQGSEA. Trimming at V came to 4 bases and at J to 2 bases, leaving 6 bases not matched to a gene.

The chain is built from TRBV30 and TRBJ2-7; tentatively, D is TRBD1 (6 bases). Germline V gene sequence: CDR1 GTSNPN, CDR2 SVGIG (reference sequence). The CDR3 extends over 15 amino acids. Deletions cut 1 base from V and 3 bases from J, with 16 bases between. CDR3 sequence reads: CAWSDGQGPYYEQYV. The DNA of the CDR3 is TGTGCCTGGAGTGATGGGCAGGGGCCCTACTACGAGCAGTACGTC.

The chain carries TRBV10-3 and TRBJ1-1; 7 positions agree with TRBD1. There are 14 residues in the CDR3. With V trimmed by 0 bases and J by 4 bases, 2 bases remained unmatched. In germline, CDR1 is ENHRY, CDR2 SYGVKD. The CDR3 here is CAISESNRGTEAFF. Here the CDR3 DNA reads TGTGCCATCAGTGAGTCAAACAGGGGCACTGAAGCTTTCTTT.

The chain recombines TRBV24-1 with TRBJ2-3; TRBD1 agrees at 8 bases. V gave up 4 bases and J gave up 6 bases; unmatched junction bases: 14. This CDR3 contains 17 residues. Germline V gene sequence: CDR1 KGHDR, CDR2 SFDVKD. CDR3 nucleotides: TGTGCCACCAGTGACACCGGCTTGACAGGGGCCCGCGATACGCAGTATTTT. It translates to CATSDTGLTGARDTQYF.

The chain employs TRBV5-1 and TRBJ2-7; D gene unclear. V lost 0 bases and J 4 bases, leaving 5 bases between the germline ends. The CDR3 runs to 12 residues. Germline CDR1 SGHRS, CDR2 YFSETQ. The CDR3 sequence: CASSLEPYEQYF. The DNA of the CDR3 is TGCGCCAGCAGCTTGGAGCCTTACGAGCAGTACTTC.

The chain carries TRBV7-3 and TRBJ1-2; 7 nucleotides agree with TRBD1. The CDR3 length is 13 residues. Germline CDR1 is SGHTA and CDR2 is FQGTGA. Trimming removed 1 base from V and 6 bases from J; junction bases left unmatched: 2. CDR3 residues: CASSLKGADGYTF. CDR3 DNA sequence: TGTGCCAGCAGCTTAAAGGGGGCGGATGGCTACACCTTC.

This clone is a singleton in its sample. The chain combines TRBV19 with TRBJ1-2; 7 bases match TRBD1. The V segment lost 6 bases and the J segment 2 bases; nucleotides outside the gene matches: 3. Germline-derived CDR1 and CDR2 are LNHDA and SQIVND (reference sequence). The CDR3 is 13 amino acids. CDR3 loop: CASRSQGNYGYTF. In nucleotides, the CDR3 is TGTGCCAGTAGATCACAGGGGAACTATGGCTACACCTTC.